This TCR beta chain comes out of a study of blood T cell repertoires in COVID-19. Study in general: Spain, Italy and the United States supplied samples that represented acute and convalescent COVID-19. From T cells, B-cell-depleted T cells, or PBMCs came the material, which was cDNA or gDNA.

Profiled with immunoSEQ multiplex PCR; TCRdb holds only in-frame clones, not every one. The sample has 250,000 or so clones, roughly four fifths seen once; the top ten hold more than 4%. The CDR3 runs to 13 residues. V lost 7 bases to trimming and J lost 7 bases; unmatched junction nucleotides: 9. From germline, CDR1 is KGHSH and CDR2 LQKENI. The source is a man aged 50 to 59 with acute or convalescent COVID-19. V gene TRBV18 combines with J gene TRBJ2-7; 8 nucleotides match TRBD1. Sequenced material: peripheral blood. CDR3 in amino acids: CASWGTGAGEQYF. For the CDR3, the DNA is TGTGCCAGCTGGGGGACAGGCGCGGGGGAGCAGTACTTC. The whole variable domain, filled in from reference TRBV18 and TRBJ2-7, reads NAGVMQNPRHLVRRRGQEARLRCSPMKGHSHVYWYRQLPEEGLKFMVYLQKENIIDESGMPKERFSAEFPKEGPSILRIQQVVRGDSAAYFCASWGTGAGEQYFGPGTRLTVT.